This T cell receptor (beta chain) was recorded in a study of T cell responses to AZD1222 COVID-19 vaccine (dated by TCRdb to 2020 to 2022). Some background on the complete study: TCR sequencing was performed for roughly 240 trial participants, of whom roughly 200 were given two doses of AZD1222 and about 25 were given two doses of MenACWY control vaccine. Trial participants were enrolled by age into 18-55, 56-69 and 70-plus year subgroups, with about 150, 28 and 57 TCR-sequenced participants respectively. Paper-wide results and their limitations: Because no day 14 peak-response samples were available, repertoires were characterized only after the peak T cell response. Participants were mostly white British, with more females than males. The authors suggested clonal diversity may have been underestimated. In the small 56-69-year group, the increase in depth fell short of significance, most likely because of low power. Reportedly, almost half of the unique spike-specific TCRs recognized epitopes lying outside the regions that are mutated in the B.1.351 and B.1.1.7 variants. Vaccine-associated CD4 TCRs spanned the whole spike protein, with dominant responses in regions 160-218 and 743-854. Spike-specific TCR breadth and depth rose significantly after two AZD1222 doses compared with day 0 and with MenACWY recipients. Only five to seven AZD1222 recipients were SARS-CoV-2 seropositive at baseline, limiting conclusions about previously exposed vaccinees.

In regard to this clone: Its cognate antigen has yet to be identified. Base qualities were left out, and no much larger clone turns up one base away.

The CDR3 regions of human TCRbeta chains were analyzed by immunosequencing. In the original analysis: Repertoire TCRs were checked for matches against a reference library of SARS-CoV-2-specific TCRs that had been generated using the MIRA antigen-specificity platform. Breadth was defined as the fraction of unique TCRs that were SARS-CoV-2-associated, and depth was defined as the fraction of total T cells that were SARS-CoV-2-associated. Using the MIRA data, each spike-specific TCR was assigned both to the spike region to which the TCR was reactive and to a CD4 or CD8 class. Log10-transformed breadth and depth values were compared by one-way ANOVA with Sidak's multiple comparisons tests. This is the immuneACCESS table as TCRdb keeps it, with only in-frame sequences that have V and J called. A part of the clones is gone; compared with another copy, unresolved V genes explain less than half, and the rest is unexplained. That table furnishes V, J and clone size, whereas the DNA furnished D and trimming. Across this sample there are approximately 89,000 clones, with 75% to 95% seen only once. The top ten constitute 11% of the sample.

The time point label for this specimen denotes: about 28 days (+/-7) after the second vaccine dose. Because spike-specific TCR depth and breadth did not differ between the two schedules, AZD1222 recipients who got a second dose at roughly 4 weeks were pooled with those who got a second dose at roughly 12 weeks. Vaccinee samples were obtained from the UK trials COV001 and COV002, which included a single-blind randomized controlled phase 2/3 trial of AZD1222 (ChAdOx1 nCoV-19) in healthy adults. Trial participant PBMC samples were collected at day 0 and day 28 after the second dose for TCRbeta chain sequencing. The CDR3 spans 14 residues, from the cysteine through the phenylalanine. Only the CDR3 DNA stays, 42 bases, in frame from base 1. At the junction V is shortened by 8 bases and J by 7 bases, with 18 bases in between. CDR1 LNHDA and CDR2 SQIVND are derived from the germline V gene (reference sequence).

The sample was peripheral blood, taken 28 days after the second AZD1222 dose. The TCR was taken from an adult who received the AZD1222 COVID-19 vaccine. Here the chain combines TRBV19 and TRBJ1-5, and possibly TRBD1, on 5 matching bases. The bases read TGTGCCAGTGGGTGGAGGGGAGGAGGGCAGCCCCAGCATTTT. It is translated as CASGWRGGGQPQHF.